These 21 T cell receptor beta chains were all obtained from the same sample, sequenced in a study of cytomegalovirus exposure and HLA in healthy donors. This table comes from immunoSEQ multiplex PCR, and its TCRdb copy is limited to in-frame clones, with some not included. The sample shows fewer than 80,000 clones, approximately 96% of them seen only once. What was sequenced was PBMCs. These receptors all come from a woman aged 18 to 35 in good health and CMV-seropositive.

The J gene is TRBJ2-3, the V gene TRBV7-9; 8 nucleotides line up with TRBD2. Germline V gene lookup returns CDR1 SEHNR and CDR2 FQNEAQ (reference sequence). This CDR3 has 17 amino acids. The junction had 7 bases not matched to a gene; V was cut back by 1 base and J by 1 base. The CDR3 DNA follows: TGTGCCAGCAGCTTAGGATCCGCGGGAGGCCGCACAGATACGCAGTATTTT. It yields the protein CASSLGSAGGRTDTQYF.

The rearrangement joins TRBV9 to TRBJ2-7; TRBD1 agrees at 8 bases. V was pared by 0 bases and J by 4 bases, with 6 bases of the junction left unmatched. Per germline, CDR1 SGDLS and CDR2 YYNGEE. This CDR3 spans 15 amino acids. CDR3 sequence reads: CASSVAGTGVYEQYF. CDR3 nucleotide sequence: TGTGCCAGCAGCGTAGCTGGGACAGGAGTATACGAGCAGTACTTC.

The V gene is TRBV7-2, the J gene TRBJ2-7, with D unresolved. CDR3 length: 15 residues. CDR1 and CDR2 (germline): SGHTA, FQGNSA. Trimming took 4 bases from V and 2 from J, leaving 15 bases between them. The CDR3 coding sequence is TGTGCCAGCAGCTACCCTGCGGCCCTTACCTACGAGCAGTACTTC. It is translated as CASSYPAALTYEQYF. Filled out from reference TRBV7-2 and TRBJ2-7, the complete variable domain reads GAGVSQSPSNKVTEKGKDVELRCDPISGHTALYWYRQSLGQGLEFLIYFQGNSAPDKSGLPSDRFSAERTGGSVSTLTIQRTQQEDSAVYLCASSYPAALTYEQYFGPGTRLTVT.

V usage is TRBV9 and J usage is TRBJ1-3, with D perhaps TRBD1 (6 bases). This CDR3 is 15 amino acids long. Trimming took off 0 bases at V and 4 bases at J, with 11 bases between the two ends. In germline, CDR1 is SGDLS, CDR2 YYNGEE. DNA for the CDR3: TGTGCCAGCAGCGTAGATGCAGGGGAAGGAAACACCATATATTTT. It is translated as CASSVDAGEGNTIYF.

J is TRBJ2-5 and V is TRBV18; D possibly corresponds to TRBD2 (5 bases). The germline CDR1 and CDR2 sequences are KGHSH and LQKENI. V lost 0 bases and J 14 bases, leaving 16 bases between the germline ends. The CDR3 consists of 13 residues. The CDR3 loop reads CASSPPTRQAVYF. The DNA of the CDR3 is TGTGCCAGCTCACCACCGACCCGTCAAGCGGTCTACTTC.

The V and J genes are TRBV11-1 and TRBJ2-2, with TRBD2 identical over 8 bases. Per the germline V gene, CDR1 is SGHAT and CDR2 is FQDESV (reference sequence). V trimming: 1 base; J trimming: 7 bases; junction bases outside the gene matches: 11. The CDR3 has 17 residues. The CDR3 sequence: CASSLGRSGSGIGELFF. CDR3 DNA sequence: TGTGCCAGCAGCTTAGGTCGCAGCGGGAGCGGGATCGGGGAGCTGTTTTTT.

The chain recombines TRBV29-1 with TRBJ2-1, with 10 nucleotides matching TRBD1. The junction had 8 bases not matched to a gene; V was cut back by 3 bases and J by 6 bases. The CDR3 runs 15 residues. Germline CDR1 is SQVTM and CDR2 is ANQGSEA. In DNA form, the CDR3 reads TGCAGCGTTGAGTCCAGCGGGACAGGGGTCAATGAGCAGTTCTTC. Translating gives CSVESSGTGVNEQFF.

V usage is TRBV28 and J usage is TRBJ2-7, with 8 nucleotides matching TRBD1. Germline CDR1 MDHEN, CDR2 SYDVKM. CDR3 size: 16 residues. V dropped 2 bases and J dropped 1; count of bases not matched to a gene: 7. The chain's CDR3 is CASSLGPGGISYEQYF. The CDR3 DNA is TGTGCCAGCAGTTTAGGGCCAGGGGGCATATCCTACGAGCAGTACTTC.

The V gene is TRBV29-1, the J gene TRBJ2-1; no clear D. The CDR3 totals 14 residues. Trimming pared 3 bases from V and 0 bases from J, leaving 9 bases between. CDR1 is SQVTM, CDR2 ANQGSEA, per germline. In nucleotides, the CDR3 is TGCAGCGTTGATTCAGGCATCTCCTACAATGAGCAGTTCTTC. The encoded protein is CSVDSGISYNEQFF.

V is TRBV11-3 and J is TRBJ2-7; 13 nucleotides line up with TRBD2. The trim removed 5 bases at V and 5 bases at J, leaving 6 bases unmatched. CDR1 and CDR2 (germline): SGHNT, YENEEA. CDR3 length equals 15 residues. CDR3 in DNA: TGTGCCAGCAGCCCCCAGACTAGCGGGAGGAACGAGCAGTACTTC. Amino acids: CASSPQTSGRNEQYF.

The V call is TRBV5-8, the J call TRBJ2-3; 9 positions match TRBD2. The V gene end was trimmed by 4 bases and the J gene end by 1 base; junction bases not matched to a gene: 1. Germline CDR1 reads SGHTS; CDR2 reads YDEGEE. The CDR3 loop spans 14 amino acids. For the CDR3, the DNA is TGTGCCAGCAGCCGGACTAGCGGCACAGATACGCAGTATTTT. It yields the protein CASSRTSGTDTQYF.

This clone was counted a single time. The V call is TRBV7-3, the J call TRBJ2-5; D call uncertain. This CDR3 is built from 13 residues. Germline loops: CDR1 SGHTA, CDR2 FQGTGA. Trimming pared 1 base from V and 4 bases from J, leaving 7 bases between. CDR3 nucleotides: TGTGCCAGCAGCTTAAGCGGCCGAGAGACCCAGTACTTC. This encodes CASSLSGRETQYF.

This CDR3 is CASSERLAGGTDTQYF. CDR3 bases: TGCGCCAGCAGTGAGAGGCTAGCGGGAGGGACAGATACGCAGTATTTT. The chain has TRBV10-2 and TRBJ2-3, with TRBD2 identical over 12 bases. The CDR3 has 16 residues. CDR1 WSHSY and CDR2 SAAADI come from the germline V gene. V shed 2 bases and J 3 bases; nucleotides not matched to a gene: 3.

The chain recombines TRBV28 with TRBJ2-4; D perhaps matches TRBD2 (6 bases). Germline V gene lookup returns CDR1 MDHEN and CDR2 SYDVKM. Trimming took off 2 bases at V and 5 bases at J, with 10 bases between the two ends. The CDR3 is made up of 14 amino acids. The CDR3 region is CASSLTGGENIQYF. The CDR3 DNA is TGTGCCAGCAGTTTAACAGGAGGGGAAAACATTCAGTACTTC.

The chain employs TRBV29-1 and TRBJ2-3; 8 bases match TRBD2. V shed 4 bases, J shed 0 bases, and the junction held 3 bases outside the gene matches. The germline gives CDR1 SQVTM, CDR2 ANQGSEA. The CDR3 consists of 14 residues. The CDR3 sequence: CSVVSGTSTDTQYF. The CDR3 DNA follows: TGCAGCGTTGTTAGCGGGACTAGCACAGATACGCAGTATTTT.

The chain employs TRBV29-1 and TRBJ2-1; 13 positions agree with TRBD2. The ends lost 3 bases at V and 12 bases at J; junction bases unmatched: 11. The CDR3 totals 15 residues. Germline CDR1 and CDR2: SQVTM and ANQGSEA. The CDR3 sequence: CSVDHWTSGGPVQFF. The CDR3 nucleotides read TGCAGCGTTGACCACTGGACTAGCGGGGGACCTGTGCAGTTCTTC.

This clone was picked up one time. This chain links TRBV5-1 with TRBJ2-1; 10 bases are a match to TRBD2. CDR3 length equals 18 residues. J lost 5 bases, V lost 4 bases, and 15 bases had no gene match. The germline V gene has CDR1 SGHRS and CDR2 YFSETQ. CDR3 DNA: TGCGCCAGCAGCCCATCATGGGACCTAGCGGGAGAAGACAATGAGCAGTTCTTC. Amino acid sequence: CASSPSWDLAGEDNEQFF.

The chain employs TRBV7-9 and TRBJ1-4, with 7 bases matching TRBD1. Germline V lookup: CDR1 SEHNR, CDR2 FQNEAQ (reference sequence). The CDR3 sequence is 15 residues long. J gave up 7 bases and V 1 base, and 6 bases lay outside the gene matches. CDR3 loop: CASSLVETGSEKLFF. The CDR3 DNA sequence: TGTGCCAGCAGCTTAGTTGAGACAGGGAGTGAAAAACTGTTTTTT.

V and J are TRBV30 and TRBJ2-1; 8 positions agree with TRBD1. There are 15 residues in the CDR3. V was clipped by 0 bases and J by 3 bases; unmatched bases: 4. Per the germline V gene, CDR1 is GTSNPN and CDR2 is SVGIG (reference sequence). CDR3 in DNA: TGTGCCTGGAGTGTCGTAACAGGGGGCTACAATGAGCAGTTCTTC. Protein product: CAWSVVTGGYNEQFF.

This clone has only one observation. The chain joins TRBV11-3 to TRBJ2-7, with 8 bases identical to TRBD1. The CDR3 length is 15 residues. Unmatched junction bases numbered 4, after V lost 1 base and J lost 2 bases. Looked up from germline, CDR1 is SGHNT and CDR2 is YENEEA. This CDR3 reads CASSLGQGAAYEQYF. The CDR3 DNA follows: TGTGCCAGCAGCTTAGGCCAGGGGGCAGCCTACGAGCAGTACTTC.

This rearrangement joins TRBV28 to TRBJ1-5; D is unclear. The CDR3 length is 14 residues. With 8 bases removed from V and 4 bases from J, the gap between germline ends came to 15 bases. Per germline, CDR1 MDHEN and CDR2 SYDVKM. For the CDR3, the DNA is TGTGCCAGCGCCCCGGGTCCGGGGAATCAGCCCCAGCATTTT. Protein product: CASAPGPGNQPQHF.